Sequencing of this TCR beta chain was carried out in a study of PD-1 blockade in classical Hodgkin lymphoma. Each patient relapsed following autologous stem cell transplantation, and prior brentuximab vedotin exposure differed. The CDR3 is made up of 15 amino acids. V trimming: 0 bases; J trimming: 3 bases; junction bases outside the gene matches: 6. From germline, CDR1 is SGHRS and CDR2 YFSETQ. Concerning this clone: No antigen is known for it.

Data came from immunoSEQ multiplex PCR; TCRdb stores just in-frame clones and leaves some out. The repertoire holds roughly 41,000 clones, about 86% seen once, with approximately 7.6% in the top ten. Overall study results and limits: Relapsed/refractory patients reportedly had lower baseline diversity than newly diagnosed patients. Exclusion covered patients beginning nivolumab under 1 year post-ASCT. There was a significant rise in CD4+ TCR diversity by C4D1, with no such rise for CD8+. Patients who responded completely had about the same baseline diversity as newly diagnosed patients.

Sequencing used peripheral blood mononuclear cells (PBMCs), obtained before the second cycle of nivolumab. The chain has TRBV5-1 and TRBJ2-7; 7 nucleotides line up with TRBD2. This receptor was obtained from a human donor with classical Hodgkin lymphoma. Here the CDR3 reads CASSLVGGGYYEQYF. Here the CDR3 DNA reads TGCGCCAGCAGCTTGGTGGGGGGAGGGTACTACGAGCAGTACTTC.